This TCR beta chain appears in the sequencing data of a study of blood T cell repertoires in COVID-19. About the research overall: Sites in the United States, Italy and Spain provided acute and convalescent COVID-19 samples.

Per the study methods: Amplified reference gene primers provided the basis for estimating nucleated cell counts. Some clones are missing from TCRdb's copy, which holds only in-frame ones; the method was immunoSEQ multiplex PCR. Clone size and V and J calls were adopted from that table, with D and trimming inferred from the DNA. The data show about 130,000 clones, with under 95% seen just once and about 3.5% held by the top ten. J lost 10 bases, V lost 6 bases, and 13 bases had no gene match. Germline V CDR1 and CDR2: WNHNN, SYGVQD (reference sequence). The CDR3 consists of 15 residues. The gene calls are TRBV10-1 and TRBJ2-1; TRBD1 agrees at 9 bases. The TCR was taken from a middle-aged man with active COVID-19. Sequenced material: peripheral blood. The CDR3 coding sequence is TGCGCCAGCAGCCGACGACAGGGGGGAATCATGGAGCAGTTCTTC. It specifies CASSRRQGGIMEQFF.